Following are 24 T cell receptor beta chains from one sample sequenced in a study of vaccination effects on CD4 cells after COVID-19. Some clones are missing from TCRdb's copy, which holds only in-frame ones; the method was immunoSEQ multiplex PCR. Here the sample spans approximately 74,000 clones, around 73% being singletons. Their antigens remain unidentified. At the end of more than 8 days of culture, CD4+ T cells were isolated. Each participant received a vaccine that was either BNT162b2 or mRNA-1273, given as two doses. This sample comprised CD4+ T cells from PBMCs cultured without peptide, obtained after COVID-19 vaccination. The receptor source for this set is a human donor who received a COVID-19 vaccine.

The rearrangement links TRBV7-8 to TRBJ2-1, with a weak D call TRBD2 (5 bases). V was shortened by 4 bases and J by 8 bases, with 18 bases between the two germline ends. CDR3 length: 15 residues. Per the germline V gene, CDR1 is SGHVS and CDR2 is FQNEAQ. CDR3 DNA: TGTGCCAGCAGCTCCGGGCCGCGGACTTCGGATGAGCAGTTCTTC. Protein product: CASSSGPRTSDEQFF.

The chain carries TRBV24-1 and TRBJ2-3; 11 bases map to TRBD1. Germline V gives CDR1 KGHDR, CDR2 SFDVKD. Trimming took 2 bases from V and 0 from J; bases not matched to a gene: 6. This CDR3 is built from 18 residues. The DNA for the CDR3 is TGTGCCACCAGTGATTCTGGGACAGGGGGGGATAGCACAGATACGCAGTATTTT. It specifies CATSDSGTGGDSTDTQYF.

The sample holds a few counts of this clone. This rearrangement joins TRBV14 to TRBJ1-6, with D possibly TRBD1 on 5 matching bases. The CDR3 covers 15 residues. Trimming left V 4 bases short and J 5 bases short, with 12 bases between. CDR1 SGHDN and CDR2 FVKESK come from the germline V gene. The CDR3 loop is CASSPVSGNNSPLHF. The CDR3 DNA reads TGTGCCAGCAGCCCAGTGTCAGGGAATAATTCACCCCTCCACTTT.

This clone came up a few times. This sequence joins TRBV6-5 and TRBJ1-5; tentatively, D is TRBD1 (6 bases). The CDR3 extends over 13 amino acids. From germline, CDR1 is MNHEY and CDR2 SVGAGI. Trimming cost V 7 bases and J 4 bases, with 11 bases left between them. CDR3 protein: CASIGQPNQPQHF. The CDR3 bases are TGTGCCAGCATTGGACAGCCGAATCAGCCCCAGCATTTT.

CDR3 nucleotides: TGTGCCAGCAGTTTTAGATTACTTCAGTACTTC. Translation gives CASSFRLLQYF. This chain connects TRBV12-3 or TRBV12-4 to TRBJ2-4, with D hard to call. The CDR3 spans 11 residues. Trimming shortened V by 3 bases and J by 11 bases, and 8 bases separated the two germline ends.

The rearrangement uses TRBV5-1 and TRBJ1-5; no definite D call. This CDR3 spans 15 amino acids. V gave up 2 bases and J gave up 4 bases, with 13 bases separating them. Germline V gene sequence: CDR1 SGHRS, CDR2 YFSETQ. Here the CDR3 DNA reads TGCGCCAGCAGCTTTACACCGGGAGGAAATCAGCCCCAGCATTTT. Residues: CASSFTPGGNQPQHF.

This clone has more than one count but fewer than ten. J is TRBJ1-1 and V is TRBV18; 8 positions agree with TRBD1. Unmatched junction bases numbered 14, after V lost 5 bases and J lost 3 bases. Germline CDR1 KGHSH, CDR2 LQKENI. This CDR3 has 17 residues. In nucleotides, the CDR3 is TGTGCCAGCTCATCTAGCACAATGACAGGGGCATACACTGAAGCTTTCTTT. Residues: CASSSSTMTGAYTEAFF. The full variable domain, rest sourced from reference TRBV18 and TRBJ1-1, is NAGVMQNPRHLVRRRGQEARLRCSPMKGHSHVYWYRQLPEEGLKFMVYLQKENIIDESGMPKERFSAEFPKEGPSILRIQQVVRGDSAAYFCASSSSTMTGAYTEAFFGQGTRLTVV.

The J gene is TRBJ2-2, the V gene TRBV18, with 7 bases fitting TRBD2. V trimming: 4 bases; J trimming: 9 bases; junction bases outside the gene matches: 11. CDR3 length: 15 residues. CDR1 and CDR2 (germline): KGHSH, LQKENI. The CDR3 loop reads CASSRREAGTRELFF. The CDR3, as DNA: TGTGCCAGCTCACGCCGAGAAGCGGGAACCCGGGAGCTGTTTTTT.

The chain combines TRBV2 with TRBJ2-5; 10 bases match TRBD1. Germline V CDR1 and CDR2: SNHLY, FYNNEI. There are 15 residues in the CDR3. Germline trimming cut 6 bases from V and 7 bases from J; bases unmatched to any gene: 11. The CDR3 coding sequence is TGTGCCAGCAGGGCCGGGACAGGGGATGGCGGGACCCAGTACTTC. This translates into CASRAGTGDGGTQYF.

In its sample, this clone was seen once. The CDR3 spells CASRITGSSYNEQFF. As DNA, the CDR3 is TGTGCCAGCAGAATTACAGGGAGCTCCTACAATGAGCAGTTCTTC. The chain couples TRBV6-5 to TRBJ2-1; weak D call: TRBD1 (6 bases). V lost 6 bases and J 0 bases, leaving 12 bases between the germline ends. This CDR3 has 15 residues. Germline V gene sequence: CDR1 MNHEY, CDR2 SVGAGI.

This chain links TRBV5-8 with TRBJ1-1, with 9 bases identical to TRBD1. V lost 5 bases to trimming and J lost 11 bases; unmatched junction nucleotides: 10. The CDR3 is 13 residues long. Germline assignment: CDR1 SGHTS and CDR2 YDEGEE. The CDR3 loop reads CASSQKQGARAFF. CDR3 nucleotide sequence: TGTGCCAGCAGTCAAAAACAGGGGGCTCGGGCTTTCTTT.

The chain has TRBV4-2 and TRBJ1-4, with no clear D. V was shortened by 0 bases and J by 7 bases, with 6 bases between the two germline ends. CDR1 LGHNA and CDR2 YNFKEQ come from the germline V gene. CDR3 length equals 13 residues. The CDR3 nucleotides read TGTGCCAGCAGCCAAGATCAACGTGAAAAACTGTTTTTT. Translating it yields CASSQDQREKLFF.

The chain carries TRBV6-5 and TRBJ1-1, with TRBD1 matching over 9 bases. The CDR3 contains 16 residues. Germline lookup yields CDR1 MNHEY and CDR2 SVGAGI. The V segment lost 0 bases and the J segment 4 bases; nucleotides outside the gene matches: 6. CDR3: CASSYSRNRGPTEAFF. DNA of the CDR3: TGTGCCAGCAGTTACTCGCGAAACAGGGGGCCCACTGAAGCTTTCTTT.

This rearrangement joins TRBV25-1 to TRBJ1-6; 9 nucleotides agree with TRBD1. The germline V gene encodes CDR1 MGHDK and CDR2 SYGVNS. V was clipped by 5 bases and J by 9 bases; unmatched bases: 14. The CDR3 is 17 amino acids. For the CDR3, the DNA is TGTGCCAGCAGTCCCCTAGGGACGACAGGGGGAACTTCACCCCTCCACTTT. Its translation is CASSPLGTTGGTSPLHF.

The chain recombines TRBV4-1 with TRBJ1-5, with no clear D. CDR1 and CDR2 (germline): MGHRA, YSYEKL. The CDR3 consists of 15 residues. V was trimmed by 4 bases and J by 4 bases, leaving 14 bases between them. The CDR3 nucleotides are TGCGCCAGCAGCCCCCATACAGACGAAAATCAGCCCCAGCATTTT. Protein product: CASSPHTDENQPQHF.

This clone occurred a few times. The CDR3 DNA is TGTGCCAGCAGTCTACAGGGGGCTTTTAATTCACCCCTCCACTTT. Protein sequence: CASSLQGAFNSPLHF. The chain carries TRBV2 and TRBJ1-6, with 9 bases fitting TRBD1. Trimming cost V 5 bases and J 6 bases; bases outside gene matches: 5. The CDR3 covers 15 residues. Germline values: CDR1 SNHLY, CDR2 FYNNEI.

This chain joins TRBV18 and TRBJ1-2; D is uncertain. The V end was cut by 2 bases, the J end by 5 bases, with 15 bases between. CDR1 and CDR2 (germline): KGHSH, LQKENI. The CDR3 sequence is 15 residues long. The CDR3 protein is CASSPGGLRFYGYTF. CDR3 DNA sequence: TGTGCCAGCTCACCAGGCGGGCTGCGCTTTTATGGCTACACCTTC.

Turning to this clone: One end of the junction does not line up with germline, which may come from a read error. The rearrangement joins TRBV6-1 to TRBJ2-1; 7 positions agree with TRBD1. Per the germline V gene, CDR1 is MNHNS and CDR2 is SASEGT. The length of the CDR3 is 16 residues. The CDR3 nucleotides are TGTGCCAGCATTGAACAAACAGGGGACTCCTACAATGAGCAGTTCTTC. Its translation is CASIEQTGDSYNEQFF.

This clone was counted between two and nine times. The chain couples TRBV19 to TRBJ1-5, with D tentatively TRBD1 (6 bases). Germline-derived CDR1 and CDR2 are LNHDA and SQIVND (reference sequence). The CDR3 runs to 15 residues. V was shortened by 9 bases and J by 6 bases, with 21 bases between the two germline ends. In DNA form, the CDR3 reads TGTGCCAGGACGTGCGAACAGGGAGCCTGTCAGCCCCAGCATTTT. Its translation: CARTCEQGACQPQHF.

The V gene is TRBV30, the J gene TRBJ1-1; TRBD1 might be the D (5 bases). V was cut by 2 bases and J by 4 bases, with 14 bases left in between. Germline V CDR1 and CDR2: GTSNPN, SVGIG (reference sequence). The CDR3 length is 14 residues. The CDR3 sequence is CAWSTGGMRTEAFF. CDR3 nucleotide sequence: TGTGCCTGGAGTACCGGGGGGATGCGCACTGAAGCTTTCTTT.

The CDR3: CASSEGGWAGYSYEQYV. The CDR3 DNA is TGTGCCAGCAGTGAAGGGGGTTGGGCAGGGTACTCCTACGAGCAGTACGTC. J is TRBJ2-7 and V is TRBV6-1, with D maybe TRBD1 (5 bases). The CDR3 consists of 17 residues. Germline V lookup: CDR1 MNHNS, CDR2 SASEGT. Deletions cut 1 base from V and 0 bases from J, with 16 bases between.

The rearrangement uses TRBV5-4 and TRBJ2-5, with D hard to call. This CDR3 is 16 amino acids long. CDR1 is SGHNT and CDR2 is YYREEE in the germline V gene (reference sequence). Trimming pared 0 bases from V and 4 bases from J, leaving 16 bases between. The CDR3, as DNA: TGTGCCAGCAGCTTGGCCTCACGGCGGAGTGTAGAGACCCAGTACTTC. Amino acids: CASSLASRRSVETQYF.

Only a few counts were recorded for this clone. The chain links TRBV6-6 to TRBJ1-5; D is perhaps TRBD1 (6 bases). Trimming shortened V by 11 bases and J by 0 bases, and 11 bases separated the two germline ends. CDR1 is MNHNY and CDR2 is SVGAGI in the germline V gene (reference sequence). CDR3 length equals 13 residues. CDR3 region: CAAHRDSNQPQHF. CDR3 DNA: TGTGCCGCCCACAGGGATAGCAATCAGCCCCAGCATTTT.

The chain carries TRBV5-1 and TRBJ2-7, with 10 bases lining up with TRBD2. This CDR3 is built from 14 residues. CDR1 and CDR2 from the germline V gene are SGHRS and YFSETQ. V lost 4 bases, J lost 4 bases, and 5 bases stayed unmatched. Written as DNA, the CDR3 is TGCGCCAGCAGCATCCTAGCGGGGGAGTACGAGCAGTACGTC. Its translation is CASSILAGEYEQYV.